These 32 T cell receptor beta chains were all obtained from the same sample, sequenced in a study of control samples from healthy donors and cancer patients. Profiling relied on immunoSEQ multiplex PCR, and the TCRdb table lists in-frame clones only, not all of them. The sample holds about 110,000 clones, approximately 87% seen once. Sample: PBMCs. The receptors were gathered from a woman aged 60-75 years with lung cancer.

This chain connects TRBV24-1 to TRBJ1-1; no clear D gene. V lost 9 bases, J lost 6 bases, and 10 bases lay in between. The CDR3 consists of 11 residues. Germline-derived CDR1 and CDR2 are KGHDR and SFDVKD. CDR3 sequence: CATSDAPEAFF. The CDR3 DNA follows: TGTGCCACCTCTGATGCGCCTGAAGCTTTCTTT.

The genes are TRBV5-1 and TRBJ1-1; 9 bases align to TRBD1. Germline assignment: CDR1 SGHRS and CDR2 YFSETQ. Trimming removed 4 bases from V and 4 bases from J; junction bases left unmatched: 8. The CDR3 consists of 15 residues. The CDR3 sequence: CASSGAGTGSTEAFF. The CDR3 DNA sequence: TGCGCCAGCAGCGGAGCCGGGACAGGGAGCACTGAAGCTTTCTTT.

The chain is built from TRBV21-1 and TRBJ2-7; the table's D gene call, TRBD2, was not cross checked with the DNA. TRBV21-1 is a documented pseudogene. CDR3 length: 17 residues. The CDR3: CASSLGWEEESSYEQYF. In DNA, the CDR3 is TGTGCCAGCAGCTTAGGGTGGGAGGAGGAGTCCTCCTACGAGCAGTACTTC.

The chain combines TRBV3-1 (or the pseudogene TRBV3-2) with TRBJ2-5; the D gene is possibly TRBD2 (5 bases). Germline CDR1 LGHDT, CDR2 YNNKEL (reference sequence). This CDR3 spans 14 amino acids. Trimming removed 3 bases at V and 1 base at J, with 9 bases between. The CDR3 spells CASSHSTTQETQYF. The CDR3 DNA is TGTGCCAGCAGCCATTCGACTACCCAAGAGACCCAGTACTTC.

This rearrangement joins TRBV30 to TRBJ2-5; D not resolved. The CDR3 is made up of 13 amino acids. The germline V gene encodes CDR1 GTSNPN and CDR2 SVGIG (reference sequence). Trimming pared 2 bases from V and 4 bases from J, leaving 11 bases between. Here the CDR3 reads CAWSLPPGETQYF. In nucleotides, the CDR3 is TGTGCCTGGAGTCTACCTCCGGGAGAGACCCAGTACTTC.

This clone was recorded only once. Distinct nucleotide sequences in the sample also encode this CDR3. The J gene is TRBJ1-1, the V gene TRBV5-1, with a weak D call TRBD1 (5 bases). Trimming took off 0 bases at V and 1 base at J, with 10 bases between the two ends. Germline V gene lookup returns CDR1 SGHRS and CDR2 YFSETQ. The CDR3 loop spans 15 amino acids. The CDR3 DNA reads TGCGCCAGCAGCTTGGTCGGGGCGGGGAACACTGAAGCTTTCTTT. The encoded protein is CASSLVGAGNTEAFF. The full variable domain, in which reference TRBV5-1 and TRBJ1-1 provide the parts outside the CDR3, is KAGVTQTPRYLIKTRGQQVTLSCSPISGHRSVSWYQQTPGQGLQFLFEYFSETQRNKGNFPGRFSGRQFSNSRSEMNVSTLELGDSALYLCASSLVGAGNTEAFFGQGTRLTVV.

This chain links TRBV7-2 with TRBJ2-5; 9 bases match TRBD2. CDR1 is SGHTA, CDR2 FQGNSA, per germline. The CDR3 sequence is 15 residues long. J lost 5 bases, V lost 3 bases, and 7 bases had no gene match. In DNA, the CDR3 is TGTGCCAGCAGCTTGATGCGGGGGGGCCAGGAGACCCAGTACTTC. This encodes CASSLMRGGQETQYF.

This clone was recorded once. This chain connects TRBV18 to TRBJ1-5, with unresolved D. Between the trimmed V and J ends, which lost 5 bases and 5 bases, there was a span of 10 bases. Germline CDR1 and CDR2: KGHSH and LQKENI. The CDR3 runs to 13 residues. This CDR3 reads CASSSREDQPQHF. The CDR3 DNA reads as TGTGCCAGCTCATCCCGGGAAGATCAGCCCCAGCATTTT.

The V and J genes are TRBV2 and TRBJ1-2; the D is unclear. Germline CDR1 and CDR2: SNHLY and FYNNEI. V dropped 6 bases and J dropped 5 bases, with 13 bases sitting between them. This CDR3 comprises 13 residues. CDR3 sequence (DNA): TGTGCCAGCAGCAGAAGCCCCATTTATGGCTACACCTTC. It codes for CASSRSPIYGYTF. The whole variable domain, remainder taken from reference TRBV2 and TRBJ1-2, is EPEVTQTPSHQVTQMGQEVILRCVPISNHLYFYWYRQILGQKVEFLVSFYNNEISEKSEIFDDQFSVERPDGSNFTLKIRSTKLEDSAMYFCASSRSPIYGYTFGSGTRLTVV.

The V gene is TRBV6-4, the J gene TRBJ1-3, with TRBD1 matching 7 bases. The CDR3 length is 17 residues. Germline V gene sequence: CDR1 MRHNA, CDR2 SNTAGT. The V segment lost 2 bases and the J segment 0 bases; nucleotides outside the gene matches: 7. This CDR3 is CASSDRQGRGSGNTIYF. In DNA form, the CDR3 reads TGTGCCAGCAGTGACCGACAGGGCCGGGGCTCTGGAAACACCATATATTTT.

The chain combines TRBV7-2 with TRBJ2-1; TRBD2 agrees at 10 bases. V trimming: 1 base; J trimming: 5 bases; junction bases outside the gene matches: 5. Germline loops: CDR1 SGHTA, CDR2 FQGNSA. The CDR3 is made up of 16 amino acids. The CDR3 sequence: CASSLDRTSGHNEQFF. CDR3 coding DNA: TGTGCCAGCAGCTTAGACCGGACTAGCGGACACAATGAGCAGTTCTTC.

The CDR3, as DNA: TGTGCCAGCAGCCCCAATTCCGCCGGCCGTAATTCACCCCTCCACTTT. It specifies CASSPNSAGRNSPLHF. This sequence joins TRBV11-2 and TRBJ1-6; D call uncertain. This CDR3 comprises 16 residues. Trimming pared 5 bases from V and 6 bases from J, leaving 17 bases between. Germline CDR1 and CDR2: SGHAT and FQNNGV.

CDR3 amino acids: CASSQVHSGPAYEQYF. CDR3 DNA: TGTGCCAGCAGCCAAGTTCATAGCGGACCTGCCTACGAGCAGTACTTC. The genes are TRBV3-1 (or the pseudogene TRBV3-2) and TRBJ2-7; perhaps TRBD2 as D (6 bases). The CDR3 runs 16 residues. The V end lost 1 base, the J end lost 2 bases, and 15 bases lay between the germline ends. CDR1 and CDR2 (germline): LGHDT, YNNKEL (reference sequence).

This sequence joins TRBV9 and TRBJ1-4, with 7 bases that match TRBD1. V was pared by 0 bases and J by 8 bases, with 7 bases of the junction left unmatched. Germline V gene sequence: CDR1 SGDLS, CDR2 YYNGEE. There are 15 residues in the CDR3. This CDR3 is CASSVESRGVEKLFF. In DNA form, the CDR3 reads TGTGCCAGCAGCGTAGAATCCAGGGGGGTCGAAAAACTGTTTTTT. Looking up the rest from reference TRBV9 and TRBJ1-4 gives the full variable domain: DSGVTQTPKHLITATGQRVTLRCSPRSGDLSVYWYQQSLDQGLQFLIQYYNGEERAKGNILERFSAQQFPDLHSELNLSSLELGDSALYFCASSVESRGVEKLFFGSGTQLSVL.

This clone was seen a few times. The chain uses TRBV18 and TRBJ1-1; D call uncertain. CDR1 is KGHSH, CDR2 LQKENI, per germline. The V end lost 3 bases, the J end lost 0 bases, and 11 bases lay between the germline ends. This CDR3 region has 15 residues. The CDR3 nucleotides are TGTGCCAGCTCACCTCTCAATAAAATGAACACTGAAGCTTTCTTT. Protein sequence: CASSPLNKMNTEAFF. Full variable domain (rest looked up from reference TRBV18 and TRBJ1-1): NAGVMQNPRHLVRRRGQEARLRCSPMKGHSHVYWYRQLPEEGLKFMVYLQKENIIDESGMPKERFSAEFPKEGPSILRIQQVVRGDSAAYFCASSPLNKMNTEAFFGQGTRLTVV.

The V gene is TRBV28, the J gene TRBJ1-2, with D perhaps matching TRBD1 (5 bases). CDR3 length: 13 amino acids. With 5 bases removed from V and 3 bases from J, the gap between germline ends came to 10 bases. Per germline, CDR1 MDHEN and CDR2 SYDVKM. CDR3 in amino acids: CASSIDSYYGYTF. CDR3 bases: TGTGCCAGCAGTATCGACAGCTACTATGGCTACACCTTC.

V and J are TRBV20-1 and TRBJ1-3; possible D gene TRBD1, 5 bases. The V end was cut by 3 bases, the J end by 8 bases, with 14 bases between. The germline gives CDR1 DFQATT, CDR2 SNEGSKA (reference sequence). The CDR3 consists of 13 residues. CDR3 nucleotide sequence: TGCAGTGCTAGTCCTGAGGGACCGGACACCATATATTTT. This sequence encodes CSASPEGPDTIYF.

This clone was recorded once. The chain recombines TRBV15 with TRBJ2-5; 8 nucleotides align to TRBD2. There are 16 residues in the CDR3. J gave up 5 bases and V 0 bases, and 8 bases lay outside the gene matches. Germline CDR1 reads LNHNV; CDR2 reads YYDKDF (reference sequence). Here the CDR3 reads CATSRDLRGAGETQYF. In DNA, the CDR3 is TGTGCCACCAGCAGAGATTTGCGGGGGGCCGGGGAGACCCAGTACTTC.

The chain uses TRBV6-2 or TRBV6-3 and TRBJ2-5; TRBD2 agrees at 10 bases. The ends lost 4 bases at V and 2 bases at J; junction bases unmatched: 1. The germline V gene encodes CDR1 MNHEY and CDR2 SVGEGT. The CDR3 is 14 amino acids. CDR3 amino acids: CASSSSGRQETQYF. In nucleotides, the CDR3 is TGTGCCAGCAGTTCTAGCGGGAGACAAGAGACCCAGTACTTC.

J is TRBJ1-1 and V is TRBV19; the match to TRBD1 covers 8 bases. CDR1 is LNHDA, CDR2 SQIVND, per germline (reference sequence). The trim removed 5 bases at V and 6 bases at J, leaving 5 bases unmatched. There are 13 residues in the CDR3. The CDR3, as DNA: TGTGCCAGTAGTGAGACAGGGGCACCTGAAGCTTTCTTT. This gives the protein CASSETGAPEAFF.

V usage is TRBV5-6 and J usage is TRBJ1-5; possibly TRBD1 for D (5 bases). Germline lookup yields CDR1 SGHDT and CDR2 YYEEEE. V was shortened by 1 base and J by 9 bases, with 11 bases between the two germline ends. This CDR3 has 13 residues. The CDR3 loop is CASSLYRNAPQHF. DNA for the CDR3: TGTGCCAGCAGCTTGTACAGGAATGCGCCCCAGCATTTT.

The CDR3 nucleotides are TGTGCCAGCAGCGTAGCCCTGAACACTGAAGCTTTCTTT. Its protein product is CASSVALNTEAFF. The chain carries TRBV9 and TRBJ1-1; D remains ambiguous. This CDR3 spans 13 amino acids. With 0 bases removed from V and 0 bases from J, the gap between germline ends came to 3 bases. Germline CDR1 is SGDLS and CDR2 is YYNGEE.

The chain couples TRBV3-1 (or the pseudogene TRBV3-2) to TRBJ1-5; maybe TRBD1 (6 bases). This CDR3 spans 15 amino acids. Looked up from germline, CDR1 is LGHDT and CDR2 is YNNKEL (reference sequence). V dropped 3 bases and J dropped 3 bases, with 12 bases sitting between them. CDR3 region: CASSHSRQDNQPQHF. CDR3 nucleotides: TGTGCCAGCAGCCATTCCAGACAGGACAATCAGCCCCAGCATTTT.

This rearrangement joins TRBV5-1 to TRBJ1-1; unclear D gene. The V end lost 5 bases, the J end lost 0 bases, and 11 bases lay between the germline ends. The CDR3 totals 14 residues. Germline V gene lookup returns CDR1 SGHRS and CDR2 YFSETQ. The CDR3 reads CASSLDTLNTEAFF. CDR3 DNA: TGCGCCAGCAGTTTAGACACCCTGAACACTGAAGCTTTCTTT. The full variable domain, with the rest looked up from reference TRBV5-1 and TRBJ1-1, is KAGVTQTPRYLIKTRGQQVTLSCSPISGHRSVSWYQQTPGQGLQFLFEYFSETQRNKGNFPGRFSGRQFSNSRSEMNVSTLELGDSALYLCASSLDTLNTEAFFGQGTRLTVV.

This chain connects TRBV20-1 to TRBJ2-3; 10 bases match TRBD2. V was pared by 3 bases and J by 3 bases, with 6 bases of the junction left unmatched. The CDR3 is made up of 15 amino acids. Germline lookup yields CDR1 DFQATT and CDR2 SNEGSKA (reference sequence). CDR3 region: CSASLGTSDTDTQYF. DNA for the CDR3: TGCAGTGCTAGTTTGGGGACTAGCGATACAGATACGCAGTATTTT.

V usage is TRBV4-2 and J usage is TRBJ1-4; D call uncertain. The ends were cut back, 1 base at V and 2 bases at J, with 11 bases in the middle. Per the germline V gene, CDR1 is LGHNA and CDR2 is YNFKEQ. This CDR3 has 16 amino acids. This chain's CDR3 is CASSQVRAATNEKLFF. As DNA, the CDR3 is TGTGCCAGCAGCCAAGTCCGGGCCGCGACTAATGAAAAACTGTTTTTT.

J is TRBJ2-1 and V is TRBV5-4; D uncertain. The germline V gene encodes CDR1 SGHNT and CDR2 YYREEE (reference sequence). The CDR3 has 15 amino acids. Trimming removed 3 bases at V and 0 bases at J, with 10 bases between. The CDR3 sequence is CASSSDLSSYNEQFF. CDR3 in DNA: TGTGCCAGCAGCTCAGACTTAAGCTCCTACAATGAGCAGTTCTTC. Looking up the rest from reference TRBV5-4 and TRBJ2-1 gives the full variable domain: ETGVTQSPTHLIKTRGQQVTLRCSSQSGHNTVSWYQQALGQGPQFIFQYYREEENGRGNFPPRFSGLQFPNYSSELNVNALELDDSALYLCASSSDLSSYNEQFFGPGTRLTVL.

The V and J genes are TRBV3-1 (or the pseudogene TRBV3-2) and TRBJ2-3; 11 bases are shared with TRBD2. The CDR3 runs to 16 residues. The J segment lost 1 base and the V segment lost 2 bases, leaving 2 bases of the junction unmatched. CDR1 is LGHDT, CDR2 YNNKEL, per germline (reference sequence). The CDR3 reads CASSQPGLAGTDTQYF. The DNA of the CDR3 is TGTGCCAGCAGCCAACCGGGACTAGCGGGCACAGATACGCAGTATTTT.

The chain has TRBV25-1 and TRBJ1-1; TRBD1 might be the D (5 bases). Germline CDR1 reads MGHDK; CDR2 reads SYGVNS. The CDR3 loop spans 15 amino acids. V lost 2 bases to trimming and J lost 5 bases, with 15 bases between them. This CDR3 reads CASSEPTGVATEAFF. The CDR3 bases are TGTGCCAGCAGTGAACCAACAGGAGTGGCGACTGAAGCTTTCTTT.

The gene calls are TRBV11-3 and TRBJ1-6; TRBD1 matches at 11 bases. The V gene's germline CDR1 is SGHNT and CDR2 YENEEA. V was clipped by 5 bases and J by 9 bases; unmatched bases: 6. The CDR3 totals 15 residues. The CDR3 loop is CASSRPGTGGSPLHF. CDR3 coding DNA: TGTGCCAGCAGCCGTCCCGGGACAGGGGGTTCACCCCTCCACTTT.

J is TRBJ2-2 and V is TRBV25-1, with 10 bases fitting TRBD1. Germline CDR1 reads MGHDK; CDR2 reads SYGVNS. This CDR3 region has 16 residues. The V segment lost 3 bases and the J segment 6 bases; nucleotides outside the gene matches: 7. In DNA form, the CDR3 reads TGTGCCAGCAGTGACTGGGACAGGGGACGTCCCGGGGAGCTGTTTTTT. It is translated as CASSDWDRGRPGELFF.

This CDR3 is CAIRPTGGGYEQYF. CDR3 in DNA: TGTGCCATCAGACCGACAGGGGGCGGATACGAGCAGTACTTC. This sequence joins TRBV10-3 and TRBJ2-7, with TRBD1 identical over 10 bases. Germline V lookup: CDR1 ENHRY, CDR2 SYGVKD. The CDR3 length is 14 residues. V shed 6 bases, J shed 4 bases, and the junction held 6 bases outside the gene matches.